This entry lists 30 T cell receptor beta chains sequenced from one sample in a study of blood T cell repertoires in COVID-19 (dated by TCRdb to the early 2020s). Libraries were built with the immunoSEQ multiplex PCR assay. TCRdb retrieved this table from immuneACCESS and kept in-frame rearrangements only. Not all clones are present; in checked studies, unresolved V genes account for under half, and no reason is known for the remainder. This sample holds some 94,000 clones; approximately 87% were observed only once. In total, the top ten clones hold about 1.2% of the sample. Sequencing was done on a sample of peripheral blood. These receptors originate from a human donor in a cohort sampled during active COVID-19.

The rearrangement joins TRBV10-2 to TRBJ1-2, with 9 bases matching TRBD1. Per the germline V gene, CDR1 is WSHSY and CDR2 is SAAADI. V gave up 3 bases and J gave up 8 bases; unmatched junction bases: 7. The CDR3 extends over 14 amino acids. CDR3 DNA: TGCGCCAGCAGTGAAACGGACAGGGGATGGGGCTACACCTTC. Its protein is CASSETDRGWGYTF.

This clone was observed many times. The gene calls are TRBV18 and TRBJ2-7; TRBD1 is a possible D gene (6 bases). CDR3 size: 13 residues. The V end lost 3 bases, the J end lost 5 bases, and 11 bases lay between the germline ends. Germline V gene lookup returns CDR1 KGHSH and CDR2 LQKENI. The DNA of the CDR3 is TGTGCCAGCTCACCTCCCCAGGGGCACGAGCAGTACTTC. Translation gives CASSPPQGHEQYF.

V gene TRBV5-6 combines with J gene TRBJ2-7; 11 bases agree with TRBD2. Germline V gene data show CDR1 as SGHDT and CDR2 as YYEEEE. Germline trimming cut 1 base from V and 5 bases from J; bases unmatched to any gene: 5. The CDR3 spans 15 residues. CDR3 region: CASSLLAGGPHEQYF. The DNA for the CDR3 is TGTGCCAGCAGCTTGTTAGCGGGAGGGCCCCACGAGCAGTACTTC.

V usage is TRBV29-1 and J usage is TRBJ1-3, with D perhaps TRBD1 (6 bases). The germline V gene has CDR1 SQVTM and CDR2 ANQGSEA. The CDR3 spans 16 residues. The V end lost 6 bases, the J end lost 0 bases, and 18 bases lay between the germline ends. CDR3 nucleotides: TGCAGCGTGTCACAGGGTCCGTCATACTCTGGAAACACCATATATTTT. Its translation is CSVSQGPSYSGNTIYF.

This chain uses TRBV3-1 (or the pseudogene TRBV3-2) with TRBJ2-7, with TRBD2 identical over 10 bases. This CDR3 comprises 14 residues. The germline V gene encodes CDR1 LGHDT and CDR2 YNNKEL (reference sequence). V lost 4 bases to trimming and J lost 3 bases; unmatched junction nucleotides: 3. The CDR3: CASSLAGGNYEQYF. CDR3 nucleotide sequence: TGTGCCAGCAGCCTAGCGGGGGGAAACTACGAGCAGTACTTC.

This clone was observed a few times. The gene calls are TRBV5-1 and TRBJ2-6; D call uncertain. Germline-derived CDR1 and CDR2 are SGHRS and YFSETQ. The CDR3 runs 14 residues. V lost 0 bases and J lost 4, with 5 bases in between. In nucleotides, the CDR3 is TGCGCCAGCAGCTTGGGGCCCGGGGCCAACGTCCTGACTTTC. It is translated as CASSLGPGANVLTF. The full variable domain, its missing parts supplied by reference TRBV5-1 and TRBJ2-6, is KAGVTQTPRYLIKTRGQQVTLSCSPISGHRSVSWYQQTPGQGLQFLFEYFSETQRNKGNFPGRFSGRQFSNSRSEMNVSTLELGDSALYLCASSLGPGANVLTFGAGSRLTVL.

The chain uses TRBV29-1 and TRBJ2-1; TRBD2 matches 9 bases. The CDR3 is 13 amino acids. After removal of 4 bases from V and 6 bases from J, the junction contained 4 bases not matched to a gene. Germline CDR1 reads SQVTM; CDR2 reads ANQGSEA. In DNA, the CDR3 is TGCAGCGTTGCGGCTAGCGGGACCAATGAGCAGTTCTTC. As protein: CSVAASGTNEQFF.

This clone was seen just once. This chain links TRBV6-6 with TRBJ2-5; tentatively, D is TRBD2 (6 bases). Germline lookup yields CDR1 MNHNY and CDR2 SVGAGI (reference sequence). The V end lost 5 bases, the J end lost 5 bases, and 9 bases lay between the germline ends. CDR3 length: 12 residues. The CDR3 coding sequence is TGTGCCAGCAGTGGAGGGTGGGAGACCCAGTACTTC. Encoded protein: CASSGGWETQYF.

The chain uses TRBV7-8 and TRBJ2-2; tentatively, D is TRBD1 (6 bases). V lost 2 bases and J 0 bases, leaving 13 bases between the germline ends. Germline CDR1 reads SGHVS; CDR2 reads FQNEAQ. This CDR3 is 17 amino acids long. The CDR3 loop reads CASSLRQVLANTGELFF. The CDR3 nucleotides read TGTGCCAGCAGCTTAAGACAGGTCCTCGCGAACACCGGGGAGCTGTTTTTT.

The chain uses TRBV18 and TRBJ2-3, with D perhaps matching TRBD1 (6 bases). The germline V gene encodes CDR1 KGHSH and CDR2 LQKENI. V lost 0 bases, J lost 3 bases, and 22 bases lay in between. The CDR3 covers 19 residues. The CDR3 sequence is CASSPPPSRAQGVTDTQYF. CDR3 nucleotides: TGTGCCAGCTCACCACCCCCCTCTAGGGCACAGGGAGTGACAGATACGCAGTATTTT.

The V gene is TRBV6-5, the J gene TRBJ2-3; 11 bases align to TRBD1. J gave up 4 bases and V 5 bases, and 5 bases lay outside the gene matches. The CDR3 extends over 15 amino acids. The germline gives CDR1 MNHEY, CDR2 SVGAGI. In DNA, the CDR3 is TGTGCCAGCAGTCCGGGGACAGGGGGTCCAGATACGCAGTATTTT. Protein product: CASSPGTGGPDTQYF.

The V and J genes are TRBV15 and TRBJ2-5; unclear D gene. V shed 5 bases and J shed 2 bases, with 18 bases lying between them. The length of the CDR3 is 16 residues. Germline CDR1 and CDR2: LNHNV and YYDKDF (reference sequence). The CDR3 nucleotides read TGTGCCACCAGCCGCGAAAACTTATTGTCTCAAGAGACCCAGTACTTC. Encoded protein: CATSRENLLSQETQYF.

This clone was picked up a small number of times. This chain links TRBV2 with TRBJ2-4; maybe TRBD2 (6 bases). The length of the CDR3 is 16 residues. The V end lost 8 bases, the J end lost 0 bases, and 17 bases lay between the germline ends. The germline gives CDR1 SNHLY, CDR2 FYNNEI. The CDR3 here is CASAASGVLAKNIQYF. The DNA for the CDR3 is TGTGCCAGCGCCGCATCGGGGGTCCTAGCCAAAAACATTCAGTACTTC.

This chain links TRBV7-9 with TRBJ1-2; 9 nucleotides line up with TRBD1. V was pared by 0 bases and J by 8 bases, with 7 bases of the junction left unmatched. Germline V gene data show CDR1 as SEHNR and CDR2 as FQNEAQ (reference sequence). The CDR3 spans 15 residues. The CDR3 spells CASSLAGGQGEGYTF. Written as DNA, the CDR3 is TGTGCCAGCAGCTTAGCTGGGGGACAGGGCGAGGGCTACACCTTC.

There are many counts of this clone. The chain combines TRBV3-1 (or the pseudogene TRBV3-2) with TRBJ2-1, with 13 nucleotides matching TRBD2. CDR1 and CDR2 (germline): LGHDT, YNNKEL (reference sequence). This CDR3 region has 18 residues. Unmatched junction bases numbered 9, after V lost 0 bases and J lost 7 bases. The CDR3 nucleotides read TGTGCCAGCAGCCAAGAGCTCCCGACTAGCGGGAGGTCAAATGAGCAGTTCTTC. This gives the protein CASSQELPTSGRSNEQFF.

The V gene is TRBV7-3, the J gene TRBJ1-1; no definite D call. This CDR3 is 16 amino acids long. Germline values: CDR1 SGHTA, CDR2 FQGTGA. Trimming took off 5 bases at V and 1 base at J, with 17 bases between the two ends. The CDR3 DNA follows: TGTGCCAGCAGCCCCCAGGCTACGAGGGCGAACACTGAAGCTTTCTTT. Its protein is CASSPQATRANTEAFF.

The chain uses TRBV7-3 and TRBJ1-2, with 7 nucleotides matching TRBD1. The germline gives CDR1 SGHTA, CDR2 FQGTGA. This CDR3 has 17 amino acids. V was clipped by 1 base and J by 3 bases; unmatched bases: 11. The CDR3 spells CASSLRPERGPDYGYTF. The CDR3 DNA sequence: TGTGCCAGCAGCTTAAGGCCTGAAAGGGGGCCTGACTATGGCTACACCTTC.

The gene calls are TRBV6-1 and TRBJ2-7; 12 nucleotides match TRBD1. V lost 2 bases, J lost 4 bases, and 3 bases stayed unmatched. Germline V gene lookup returns CDR1 MNHNS and CDR2 SASEGT. This CDR3 region has 15 residues. CDR3 amino acids: CASSEPGQGAYEQYF. The CDR3 DNA reads TGTGCCAGCAGTGAACCGGGACAGGGGGCGTACGAGCAGTACTTC.

The chain carries TRBV3-1 (or the pseudogene TRBV3-2) and TRBJ2-4, with 8 positions matching TRBD2. Germline V gives CDR1 LGHDT, CDR2 YNNKEL (reference sequence). V lost 3 bases, J lost 0 bases, and 13 bases stayed unmatched. The CDR3 loop spans 19 amino acids. DNA of the CDR3: TGTGCCAGCAGCCATCGCGGGGGAGCGGGAGATCGAGCCAAAAACATTCAGTACTTC. Its translation: CASSHRGGAGDRAKNIQYF.

The chain recombines TRBV24-1 with TRBJ2-5; 9 bases are a match to TRBD1. This CDR3 comprises 17 residues. With V trimmed by 5 bases and J by 3 bases, 12 bases remained unmatched. Germline V gene lookup returns CDR1 KGHDR and CDR2 SFDVKD. The CDR3 sequence: CATSGHVDRDREETQYF. The CDR3 DNA follows: TGTGCCACCAGTGGCCACGTAGACCGGGACAGGGAAGAGACCCAGTACTTC.

As DNA, the CDR3 is TGCAGTGCTAGTTTCGGTGCTACCAACTATGGCTACACCTTC. Translating it yields CSASFGATNYGYTF. The chain joins TRBV20-1 to TRBJ1-2; the D is unclear. V was trimmed by 3 bases and J by 2 bases, leaving 13 bases between them. The CDR3 has 14 residues. Germline V CDR1 and CDR2: DFQATT, SNEGSKA (reference sequence).

This chain connects TRBV25-1 to TRBJ1-1; D is unclear. This CDR3 spans 14 amino acids. Trimming removed 2 bases at V and 0 bases at J, with 7 bases between. CDR1 and CDR2 from the germline V gene are MGHDK and SYGVNS. CDR3 residues: CASSEGGLNTEAFF. The CDR3 nucleotides read TGTGCCAGCAGTGAAGGAGGATTGAACACTGAAGCTTTCTTT.

The chain has TRBV7-2 and TRBJ2-3; no definite D call. V was shortened by 5 bases and J by 3 bases, with 6 bases between the two germline ends. The CDR3 runs to 12 residues. Germline CDR1 reads SGHTA; CDR2 reads FQGNSA. The CDR3 bases are TGTGCCAGCAGCCTCAGGACAGATACGCAGTATTTT. It codes for CASSLRTDTQYF. The whole variable domain, filled in from reference TRBV7-2 and TRBJ2-3, reads GAGVSQSPSNKVTEKGKDVELRCDPISGHTALYWYRQSLGQGLEFLIYFQGNSAPDKSGLPSDRFSAERTGGSVSTLTIQRTQQEDSAVYLCASSLRTDTQYFGPGTRLTVL.

In DNA form, the CDR3 reads TGTGCCAGCAGTTCCGCCGGGACAGGTCAAGAGACCCAGTACTTC. Translating it yields CASSSAGTGQETQYF. This chain links TRBV28 with TRBJ2-5, with TRBD1 identical over 8 bases. Trimming cost V 4 bases and J 2 bases; bases outside gene matches: 6. Per germline, CDR1 MDHEN and CDR2 SYDVKM. This CDR3 spans 15 amino acids.

The CDR3 DNA is TGTGCCAGCAGCCAAGGGACAGGACCCTCCGGGACCCAGTACTTC. Amino acid sequence: CASSQGTGPSGTQYF. The chain links TRBV3-1 (or the pseudogene TRBV3-2) to TRBJ2-5; TRBD1 matches at 7 bases. CDR3 length: 15 residues. Losses at the gene ends were 1 base for V and 7 bases for J; bases not matched to a gene: 9. CDR1 is LGHDT, CDR2 YNNKEL, per germline (reference sequence).

The chain is built from TRBV21-1 and TRBJ2-7; no check of the table's D call, TRBD2, against the DNA was made. TRBV21-1 is deemed a pseudogene. CDR3 length: 13 residues. CDR3 region: CANLSGRDYEQYF. CDR3 DNA: TGTGCCAATCTAAGCGGGAGGGACTACGAGCAGTACTTC.

The rearrangement uses TRBV19 and TRBJ1-1; no reliable D call. The germline gives CDR1 LNHDA, CDR2 SQIVND (reference sequence). The V and J ends lost 5 bases and 0 bases respectively, with 7 bases between them. The CDR3 covers 13 residues. The CDR3 loop reads CASSVSLNTEAFF. CDR3 in DNA: TGTGCCAGTAGTGTCTCCTTGAACACTGAAGCTTTCTTT.

This clone was recorded only once. In nucleotides, the CDR3 is TGTGCCACCAGCAGAGATGGCACAGGGGGCAACACTGAAGCTTTCTTT. This codes for CATSRDGTGGNTEAFF. The rearrangement uses TRBV15 and TRBJ1-1, with 9 positions matching TRBD1. The junction had 4 bases not matched to a gene; V was cut back by 0 bases and J by 2 bases. This CDR3 comprises 16 residues. Germline V CDR1 and CDR2: LNHNV, YYDKDF (reference sequence).

This clone was detected only a few times. The gene calls are TRBV25-1 and TRBJ1-2, with D possibly TRBD1 on 5 matching bases. V lost 5 bases and J lost 8, with 18 bases in between. The CDR3 extends over 14 amino acids. Germline V gene sequence: CDR1 MGHDK, CDR2 SYGVNS. In DNA, the CDR3 is TGTGCCAGCAGTTCCCTGACAGAACTGGCCGGCTACACCTTC. Translating gives CASSSLTELAGYTF.

CDR3 nucleotide sequence: TGTGCCAGCAGCTTACTAGCGGGGCGGACCTACGAGCAGTACTTC. It yields the protein CASSLLAGRTYEQYF. The chain couples TRBV7-9 to TRBJ2-7; TRBD2 aligns across 9 bases. CDR1 is SEHNR and CDR2 is FQNEAQ in the germline V gene (reference sequence). V was pared by 2 bases and J by 2 bases, with 4 bases of the junction left unmatched. There are 15 residues in the CDR3.